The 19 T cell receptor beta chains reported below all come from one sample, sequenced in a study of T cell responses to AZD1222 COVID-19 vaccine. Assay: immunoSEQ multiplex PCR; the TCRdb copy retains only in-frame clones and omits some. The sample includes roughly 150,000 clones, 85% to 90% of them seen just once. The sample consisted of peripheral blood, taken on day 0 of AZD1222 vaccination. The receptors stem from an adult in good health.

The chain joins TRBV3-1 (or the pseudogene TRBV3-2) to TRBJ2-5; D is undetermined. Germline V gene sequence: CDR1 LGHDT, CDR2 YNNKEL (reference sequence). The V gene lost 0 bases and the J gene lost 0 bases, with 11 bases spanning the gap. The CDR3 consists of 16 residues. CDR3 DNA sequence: TGTGCCAGCAGCCAAGACGGAGAAGGCAACCAAGAGACCCAGTACTTC. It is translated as CASSQDGEGNQETQYF.

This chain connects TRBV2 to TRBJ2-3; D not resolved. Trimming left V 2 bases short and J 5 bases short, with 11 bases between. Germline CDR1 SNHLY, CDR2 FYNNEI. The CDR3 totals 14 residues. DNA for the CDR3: TGTGCCAGCAGTGAATCGGCCCTCGGAGATACGCAGTATTTT. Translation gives CASSESALGDTQYF.

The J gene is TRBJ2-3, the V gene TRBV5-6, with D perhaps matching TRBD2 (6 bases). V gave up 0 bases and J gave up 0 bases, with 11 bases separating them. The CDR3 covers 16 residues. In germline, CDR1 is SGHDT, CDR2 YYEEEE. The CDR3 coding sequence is TGTGCCAGCAGCTTGGGGGGACTCACTAGCACAGATACGCAGTATTTT. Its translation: CASSLGGLTSTDTQYF.

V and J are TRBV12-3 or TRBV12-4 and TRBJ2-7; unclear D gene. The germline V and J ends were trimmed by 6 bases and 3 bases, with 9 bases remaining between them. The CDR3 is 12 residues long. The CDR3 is CASRSGIYEQYF. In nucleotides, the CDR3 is TGTGCCAGCAGGTCAGGTATCTACGAGCAGTACTTC.

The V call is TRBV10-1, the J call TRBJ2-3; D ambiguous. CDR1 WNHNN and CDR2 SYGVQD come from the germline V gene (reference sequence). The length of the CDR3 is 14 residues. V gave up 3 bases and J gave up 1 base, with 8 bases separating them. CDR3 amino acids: CASSDQQRTDTQYF. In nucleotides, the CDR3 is TGCGCCAGCAGTGACCAACAGCGCACAGATACGCAGTATTTT.

The CDR3 DNA follows: TGTGCCAGCAGCTTGTCCAGCTACGAGCAGTACTTC. Amino acids: CASSLSSYEQYF. V gene TRBV7-2 combines with J gene TRBJ2-7, with D hard to call. The germline gives CDR1 SGHTA, CDR2 FQGNSA. The CDR3 has 12 amino acids. The ends were cut back, 3 bases at V and 3 bases at J, with 6 bases in the middle.

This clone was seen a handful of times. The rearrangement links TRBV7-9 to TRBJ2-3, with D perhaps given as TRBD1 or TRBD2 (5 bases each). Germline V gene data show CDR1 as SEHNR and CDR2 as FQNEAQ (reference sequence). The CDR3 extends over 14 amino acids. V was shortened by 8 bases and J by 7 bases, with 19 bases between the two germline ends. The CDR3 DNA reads TGTGCCAGCGGTCCGGGACGCTTTTCAAATACGCAGTATTTT. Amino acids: CASGPGRFSNTQYF.

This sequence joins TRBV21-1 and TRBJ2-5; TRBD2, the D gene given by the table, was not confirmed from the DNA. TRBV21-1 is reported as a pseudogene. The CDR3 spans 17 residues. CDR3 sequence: CASSKGLGGPRQETQYF. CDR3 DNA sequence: TGTGCCAGCAGCAAAGGGTTGGGGGGACCGCGTCAAGAGACCCAGTACTTC.

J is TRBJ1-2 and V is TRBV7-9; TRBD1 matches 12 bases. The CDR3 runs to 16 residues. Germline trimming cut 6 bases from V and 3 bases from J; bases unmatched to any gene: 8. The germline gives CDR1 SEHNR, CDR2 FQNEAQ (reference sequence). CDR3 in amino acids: CASRYTGQGADYGYTF. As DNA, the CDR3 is TGTGCCAGCAGATACACGGGACAGGGGGCGGACTATGGCTACACCTTC.

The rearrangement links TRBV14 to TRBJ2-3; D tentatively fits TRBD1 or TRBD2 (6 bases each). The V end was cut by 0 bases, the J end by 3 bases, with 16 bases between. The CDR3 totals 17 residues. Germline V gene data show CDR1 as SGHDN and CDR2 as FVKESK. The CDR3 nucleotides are TGTGCCAGCAGCCAAGATCACCGGGGGCTTGGAACAGATACGCAGTATTTT. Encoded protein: CASSQDHRGLGTDTQYF.

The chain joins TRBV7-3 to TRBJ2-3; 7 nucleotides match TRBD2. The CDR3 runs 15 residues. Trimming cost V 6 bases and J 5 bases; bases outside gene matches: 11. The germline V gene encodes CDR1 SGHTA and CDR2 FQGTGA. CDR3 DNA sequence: TGTGCCAGCAGGCAGCGGGGTCAGCAGGGAGATACGCAGTATTTT. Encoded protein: CASRQRGQQGDTQYF.

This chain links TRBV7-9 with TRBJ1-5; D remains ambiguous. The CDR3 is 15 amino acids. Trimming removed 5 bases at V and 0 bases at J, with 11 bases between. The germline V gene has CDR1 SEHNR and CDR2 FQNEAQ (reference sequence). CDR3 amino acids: CASSRGILSNQPQHF. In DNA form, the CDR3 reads TGTGCCAGCAGCCGAGGGATTCTTAGCAATCAGCCCCAGCATTTT.

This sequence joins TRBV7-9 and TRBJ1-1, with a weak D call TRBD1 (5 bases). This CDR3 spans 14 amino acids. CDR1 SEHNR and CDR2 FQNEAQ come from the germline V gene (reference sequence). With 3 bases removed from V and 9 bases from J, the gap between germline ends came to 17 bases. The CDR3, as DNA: TGTGCCAGCAGCTTTCAGGGTGCAATATATCAAGCTTTCTTT. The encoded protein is CASSFQGAIYQAFF.

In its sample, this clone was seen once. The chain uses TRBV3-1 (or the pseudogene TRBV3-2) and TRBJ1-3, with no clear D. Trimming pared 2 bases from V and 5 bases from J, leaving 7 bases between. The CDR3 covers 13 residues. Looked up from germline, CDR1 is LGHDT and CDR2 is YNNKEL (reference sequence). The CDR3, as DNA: TGTGCCAGCAGCCAATCAATACGAAACACCATATATTTT. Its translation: CASSQSIRNTIYF.

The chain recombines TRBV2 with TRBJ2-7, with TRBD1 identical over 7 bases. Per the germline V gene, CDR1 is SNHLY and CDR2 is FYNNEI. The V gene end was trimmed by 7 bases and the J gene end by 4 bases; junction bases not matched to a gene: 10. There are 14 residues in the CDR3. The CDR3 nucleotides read TGTGCCAGCACCACAGGGGAAGGGACATACGAGCAGTACTTC. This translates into CASTTGEGTYEQYF.

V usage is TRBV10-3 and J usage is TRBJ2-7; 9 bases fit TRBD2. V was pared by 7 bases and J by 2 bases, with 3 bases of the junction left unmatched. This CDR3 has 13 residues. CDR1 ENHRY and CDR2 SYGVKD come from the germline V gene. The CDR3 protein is CAIKTSGAYEQYF. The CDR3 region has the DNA TGTGCCATCAAGACTAGCGGCGCCTACGAGCAGTACTTC.

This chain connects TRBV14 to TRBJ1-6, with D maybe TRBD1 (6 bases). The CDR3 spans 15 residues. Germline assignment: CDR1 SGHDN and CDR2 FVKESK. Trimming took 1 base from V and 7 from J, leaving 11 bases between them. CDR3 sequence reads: CASSQGTVYNSPLHF. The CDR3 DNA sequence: TGTGCCAGCAGCCAAGGGACAGTTTACAATTCACCCCTCCACTTT.

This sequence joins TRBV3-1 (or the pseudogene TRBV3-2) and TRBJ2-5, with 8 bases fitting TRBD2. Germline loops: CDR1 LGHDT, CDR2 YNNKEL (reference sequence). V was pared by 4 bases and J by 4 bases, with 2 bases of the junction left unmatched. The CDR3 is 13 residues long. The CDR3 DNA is TGTGCCAGCAGCCGCGGACTAGCAGAGACCCAGTACTTC. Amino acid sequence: CASSRGLAETQYF.

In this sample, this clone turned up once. The CDR3 loop reads CAWSLSDYNEQFF. The CDR3 coding sequence is TGTGCCTGGAGTCTATCAGATTACAATGAGCAGTTCTTC. V and J are TRBV30 and TRBJ2-1; D gene ambiguous. Between the trimmed V and J ends, which lost 2 bases and 4 bases, there was a span of 9 bases. Germline lookup yields CDR1 GTSNPN and CDR2 SVGIG (reference sequence). The CDR3 has 13 residues.